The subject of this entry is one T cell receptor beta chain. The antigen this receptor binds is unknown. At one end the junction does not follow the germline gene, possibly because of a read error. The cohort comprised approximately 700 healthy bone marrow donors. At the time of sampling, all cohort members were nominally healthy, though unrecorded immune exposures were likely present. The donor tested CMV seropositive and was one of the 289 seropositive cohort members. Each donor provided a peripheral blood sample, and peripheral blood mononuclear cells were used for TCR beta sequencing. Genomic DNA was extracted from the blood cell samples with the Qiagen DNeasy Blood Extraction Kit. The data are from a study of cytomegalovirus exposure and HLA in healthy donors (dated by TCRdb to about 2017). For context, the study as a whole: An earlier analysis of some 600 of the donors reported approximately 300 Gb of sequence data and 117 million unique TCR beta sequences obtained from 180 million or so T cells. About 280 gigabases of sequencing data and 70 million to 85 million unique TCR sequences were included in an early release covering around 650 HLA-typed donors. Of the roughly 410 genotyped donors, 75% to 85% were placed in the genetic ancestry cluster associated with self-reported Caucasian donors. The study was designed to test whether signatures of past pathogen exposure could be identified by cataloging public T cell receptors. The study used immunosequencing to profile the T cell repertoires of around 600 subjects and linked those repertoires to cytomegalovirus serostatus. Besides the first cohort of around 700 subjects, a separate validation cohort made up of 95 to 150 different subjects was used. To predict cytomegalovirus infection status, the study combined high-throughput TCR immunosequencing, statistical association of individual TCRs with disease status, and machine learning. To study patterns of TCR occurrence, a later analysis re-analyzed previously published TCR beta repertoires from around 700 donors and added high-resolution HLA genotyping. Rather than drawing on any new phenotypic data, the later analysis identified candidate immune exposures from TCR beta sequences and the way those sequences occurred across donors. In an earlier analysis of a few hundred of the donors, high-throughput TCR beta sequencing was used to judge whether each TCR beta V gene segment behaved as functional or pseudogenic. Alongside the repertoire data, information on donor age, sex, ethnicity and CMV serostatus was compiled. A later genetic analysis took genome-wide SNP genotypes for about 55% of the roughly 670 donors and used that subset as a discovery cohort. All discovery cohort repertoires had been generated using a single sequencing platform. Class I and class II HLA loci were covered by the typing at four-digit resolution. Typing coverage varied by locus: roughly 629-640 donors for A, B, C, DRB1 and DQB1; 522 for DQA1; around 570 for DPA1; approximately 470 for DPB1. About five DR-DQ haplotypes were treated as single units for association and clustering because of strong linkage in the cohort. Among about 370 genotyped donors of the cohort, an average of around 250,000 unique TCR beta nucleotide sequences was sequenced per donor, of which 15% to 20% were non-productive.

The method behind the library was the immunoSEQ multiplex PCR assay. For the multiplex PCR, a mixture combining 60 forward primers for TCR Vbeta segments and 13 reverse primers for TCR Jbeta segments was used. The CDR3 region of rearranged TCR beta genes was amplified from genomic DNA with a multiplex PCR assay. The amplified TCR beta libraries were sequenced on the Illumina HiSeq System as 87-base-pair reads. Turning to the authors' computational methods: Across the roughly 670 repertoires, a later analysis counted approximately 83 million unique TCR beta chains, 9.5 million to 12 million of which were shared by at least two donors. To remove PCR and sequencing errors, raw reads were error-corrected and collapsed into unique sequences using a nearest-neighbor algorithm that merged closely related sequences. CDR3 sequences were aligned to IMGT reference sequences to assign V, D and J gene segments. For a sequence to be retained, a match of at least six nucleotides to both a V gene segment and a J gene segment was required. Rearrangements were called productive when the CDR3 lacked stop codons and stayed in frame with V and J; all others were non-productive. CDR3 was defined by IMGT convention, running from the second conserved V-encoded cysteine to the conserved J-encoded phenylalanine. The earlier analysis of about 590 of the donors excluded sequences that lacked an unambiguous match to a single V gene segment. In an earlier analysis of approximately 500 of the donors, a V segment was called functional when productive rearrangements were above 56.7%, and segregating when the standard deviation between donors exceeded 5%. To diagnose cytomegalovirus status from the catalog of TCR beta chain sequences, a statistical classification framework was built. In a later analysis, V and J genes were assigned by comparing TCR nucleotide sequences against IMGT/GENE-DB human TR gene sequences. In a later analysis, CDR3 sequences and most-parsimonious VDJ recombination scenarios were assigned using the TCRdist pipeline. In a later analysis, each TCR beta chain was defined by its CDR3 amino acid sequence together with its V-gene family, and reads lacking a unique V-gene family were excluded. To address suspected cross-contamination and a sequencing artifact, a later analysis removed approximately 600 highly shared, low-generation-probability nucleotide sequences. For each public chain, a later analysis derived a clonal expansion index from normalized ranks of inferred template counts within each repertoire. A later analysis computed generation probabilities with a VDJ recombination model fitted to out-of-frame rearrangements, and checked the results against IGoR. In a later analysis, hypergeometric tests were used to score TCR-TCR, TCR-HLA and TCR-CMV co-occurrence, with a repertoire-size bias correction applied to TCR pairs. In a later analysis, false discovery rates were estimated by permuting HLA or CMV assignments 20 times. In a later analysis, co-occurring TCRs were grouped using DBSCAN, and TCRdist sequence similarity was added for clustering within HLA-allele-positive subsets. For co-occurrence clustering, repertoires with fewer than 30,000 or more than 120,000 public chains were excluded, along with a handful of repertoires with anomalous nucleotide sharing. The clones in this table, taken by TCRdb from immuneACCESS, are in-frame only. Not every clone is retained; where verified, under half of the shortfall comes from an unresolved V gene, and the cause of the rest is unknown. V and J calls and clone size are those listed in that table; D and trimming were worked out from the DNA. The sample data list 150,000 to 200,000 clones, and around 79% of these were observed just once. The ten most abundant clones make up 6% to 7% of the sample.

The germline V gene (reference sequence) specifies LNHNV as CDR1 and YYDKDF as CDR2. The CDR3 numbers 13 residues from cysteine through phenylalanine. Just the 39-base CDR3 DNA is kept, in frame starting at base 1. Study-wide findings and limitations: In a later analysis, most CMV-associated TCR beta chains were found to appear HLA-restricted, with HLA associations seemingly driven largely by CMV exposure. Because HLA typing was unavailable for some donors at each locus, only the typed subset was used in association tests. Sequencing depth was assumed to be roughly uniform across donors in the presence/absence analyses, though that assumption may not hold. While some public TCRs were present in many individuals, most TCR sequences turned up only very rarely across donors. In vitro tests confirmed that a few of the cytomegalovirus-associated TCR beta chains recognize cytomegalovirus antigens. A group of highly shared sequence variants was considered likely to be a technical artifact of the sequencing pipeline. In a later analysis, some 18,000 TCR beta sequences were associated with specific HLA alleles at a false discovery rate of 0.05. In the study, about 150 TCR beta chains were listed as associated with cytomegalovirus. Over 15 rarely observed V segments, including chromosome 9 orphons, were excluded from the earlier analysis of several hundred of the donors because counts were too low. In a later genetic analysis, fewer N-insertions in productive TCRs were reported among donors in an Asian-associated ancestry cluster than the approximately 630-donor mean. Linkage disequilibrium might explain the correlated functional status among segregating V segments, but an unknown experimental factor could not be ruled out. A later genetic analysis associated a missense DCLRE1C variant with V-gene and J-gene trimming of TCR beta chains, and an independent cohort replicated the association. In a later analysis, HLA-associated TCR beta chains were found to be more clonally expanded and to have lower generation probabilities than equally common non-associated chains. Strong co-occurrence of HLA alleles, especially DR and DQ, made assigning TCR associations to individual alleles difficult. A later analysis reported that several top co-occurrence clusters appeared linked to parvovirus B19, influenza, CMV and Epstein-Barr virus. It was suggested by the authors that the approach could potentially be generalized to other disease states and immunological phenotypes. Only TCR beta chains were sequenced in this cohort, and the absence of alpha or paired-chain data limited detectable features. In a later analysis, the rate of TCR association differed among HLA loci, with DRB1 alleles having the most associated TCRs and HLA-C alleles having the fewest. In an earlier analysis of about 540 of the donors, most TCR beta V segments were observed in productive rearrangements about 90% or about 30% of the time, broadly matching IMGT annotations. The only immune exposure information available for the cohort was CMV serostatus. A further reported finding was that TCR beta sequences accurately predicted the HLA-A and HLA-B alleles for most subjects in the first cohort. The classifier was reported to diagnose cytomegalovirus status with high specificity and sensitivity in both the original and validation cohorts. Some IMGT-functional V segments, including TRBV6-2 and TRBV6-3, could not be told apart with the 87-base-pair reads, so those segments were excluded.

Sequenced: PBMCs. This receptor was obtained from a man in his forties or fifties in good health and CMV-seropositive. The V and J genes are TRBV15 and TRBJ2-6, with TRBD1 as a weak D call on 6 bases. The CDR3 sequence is CAAGGSGANGLTF. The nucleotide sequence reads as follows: TGTGCCGCTGGGGGCTCTGGGGCCAACGGCCTGACTTTC.